The 18 T cell receptor beta chains given below trace back to one sample, sequenced in a study of T cells in Graves' hyperthyroidism and ophthalmopathy. TCR beta CDR3 region amplification was performed from RNA transcripts. In the first-round RT-PCR of the TCR CDR3, the HTBI primer set was used. From the multiplex PCR reads, TCRdb called clonotypes with MiXCR, one entry per CDR3 protein. The sample holds roughly 240,000 distinct CDR3 sequences, over 20% seen once. Sequencing input: blood. The receptors here all came from a woman aged 40 to 50 with Graves' ophthalmopathy.

This clonotype was picked up many times. In DNA, the CDR3 is TGTGCCAGCAGCCCAGACAGGGGGCGAGGATACGAGCAGTACTTC. It is translated as CASSPDRGRGYEQYF. The chain joins TRBV7-9 to TRBJ2-7, with 10 positions matching TRBD1. The CDR3 runs 15 residues. After removal of 5 bases from V and 4 bases from J, the junction contained 8 bases not matched to a gene. From germline, CDR1 is SEHNR and CDR2 FQNEAQ (reference sequence).

This clonotype was seen at least ten times. The V gene is TRBV5-1, the J gene TRBJ1-1, with 7 nucleotides matching TRBD1. CDR1 SGHRS and CDR2 YFSETQ come from the germline V gene. The CDR3 is 14 residues long. V was pared by 4 bases and J by 2 bases, with 5 bases of the junction left unmatched. CDR3 sequence reads: CASSDRAANTEAFF. For the CDR3, the DNA is TGCGCCAGCAGCGACAGGGCCGCAAACACTGAAGCTTTCTTT.

This clonotype was recorded many times. The chain recombines TRBV20-1 with TRBJ2-4; D unresolved. The CDR3 has 13 residues. Germline V lookup: CDR1 DFQATT, CDR2 SNEGSKA (reference sequence). Deletions cut 2 bases from V and 7 bases from J, with 12 bases between. The CDR3 bases are TGCAGTGCTAGACTGGAGCCTATCAACATTCAGTACTTC. Protein sequence: CSARLEPINIQYF.

This clonotype came up many times. The chain couples TRBV30 to TRBJ1-3; D might be TRBD1 (6 bases). The CDR3 consists of 14 residues. Trimming took off 7 bases at V and 0 bases at J, with 13 bases between the two ends. Germline V gene lookup returns CDR1 GTSNPN and CDR2 SVGIG (reference sequence). CDR3 DNA sequence: TGTGCCTCCTATGGGGGCCCCTCTGGAAACACCATATATTTT. This encodes CASYGGPSGNTIYF.

Note on this clonotype: With a much larger clone just one base away, this may be a read error. The gene calls are TRBV18 and TRBJ1-6; D is uncertain. Trimming took off 2 bases at V and 10 bases at J, with 15 bases between the two ends. This CDR3 has 15 amino acids. Looked up from germline, CDR1 is KGHSH and CDR2 is LQKENI. The CDR3 nucleotides are TGTGCCAGCTCACCAACTCCGGGCATGGGGTCACCCCTCCACTTT. It yields the protein CASSPTPGMGSPLHF.

This clonotype was recorded at least ten times. The chain couples TRBV6-5 to TRBJ1-2; maybe TRBD1 (6 bases). This CDR3 has 14 amino acids. V lost 6 bases, J lost 5 bases, and 16 bases lay in between. CDR1 is MNHEY, CDR2 SVGAGI, per germline. The CDR3 here is CASRPPGQIYGYTF. The CDR3 DNA sequence: TGTGCCAGCAGACCCCCTGGACAGATATATGGCTACACCTTC.

This clonotype was detected ten times or more. The V gene is TRBV7-8, the J gene TRBJ2-2, with D maybe TRBD2 (5 bases). Germline-derived CDR1 and CDR2 are SGHVS and FQNEAQ. The CDR3 extends over 14 amino acids. V lost 5 bases to trimming and J lost 3 bases, with 10 bases between them. This CDR3 reads CASSPSGDTGELFF. The CDR3 DNA is TGTGCCAGCAGCCCATCCGGGGACACCGGGGAGCTGTTTTTT.

The V call is TRBV6-5, the J call TRBJ2-7; 11 bases are a match to TRBD2. The germline CDR1 and CDR2 sequences are MNHEY and SVGAGI. V shed 5 bases, J shed 1 base, and the junction held 4 bases outside the gene matches. The CDR3 length is 15 residues. In DNA form, the CDR3 reads TGTGCCAGCAGTACTAGCGGGAGAGGTTCCTACGAGCAGTACTTC. Its translation is CASSTSGRGSYEQYF.

This clonotype was seen many times. The gene calls are TRBV11-1 and TRBJ2-5; unclear D gene. This CDR3 has 13 amino acids. Germline CDR1 and CDR2: SGHAT and FQDESV (reference sequence). Trimming removed 3 bases from V and 2 bases from J, with 7 bases in between. The DNA for the CDR3 is TGTGCCAGCAGCTTTCACTTACAAGAGACCCAGTACTTC. Amino acids: CASSFHLQETQYF.

Relative to its sample, this clonotype is medium-sized. The chain joins TRBV7-8 to TRBJ1-1, with TRBD1 as a possible D gene (5 bases). CDR3 length: 14 residues. V dropped 2 bases and J dropped 5 bases, with 12 bases sitting between them. The germline V gene has CDR1 SGHVS and CDR2 FQNEAQ. DNA of the CDR3: TGTGCCAGCAGCTTATCTACAGGAGGGACTGAAGCTTTCTTT. Amino acids: CASSLSTGGTEAFF.

Many counts were recorded for this clonotype. The DNA for the CDR3 is TGCAGCGCCCTGGGACTGGAAAGCTCCTACGAGCAGTACTTC. Residues: CSALGLESSYEQYF. The V gene is TRBV29-1, the J gene TRBJ2-7, with D tentatively TRBD2 (6 bases). The CDR3 is 14 amino acids. Germline CDR1 SQVTM, CDR2 ANQGSEA. The V end lost 7 bases, the J end lost 0 bases, and 16 bases lay between the germline ends.

Written as DNA, the CDR3 is TGTGCCAGCAGTTTCTCTGGGCCCGCCTACGAGCAGTACTTC. Its translation is CASSFSGPAYEQYF. The J gene is TRBJ2-7, the V gene TRBV12-3 or TRBV12-4; D is undetermined. The ends were cut back, 3 bases at V and 2 bases at J, with 11 bases in the middle. The CDR3 sequence is 14 residues long.

This clonotype was recorded many times. The rearrangement joins TRBV7-2 to TRBJ2-2; 8 bases are a match to TRBD2. Germline-derived CDR1 and CDR2 are SGHTA and FQGNSA. V lost 5 bases to trimming and J lost 5 bases; unmatched junction nucleotides: 13. The CDR3 consists of 17 residues. The CDR3 spells CASSPGGSGRGTGELFF. CDR3 nucleotides: TGTGCCAGCAGCCCCGGGGGGAGCGGGAGAGGTACCGGGGAGCTGTTTTTT. Variable domain in full (rest from reference TRBV7-2 and TRBJ2-2): GAGVSQSPSNKVTEKGKDVELRCDPISGHTALYWYRQSLGQGLEFLIYFQGNSAPDKSGLPSDRFSAERTGGSVSTLTIQRTQQEDSAVYLCASSPGGSGRGTGELFFGEGSRLTVL.

The CDR3 reads CSGGIAGVGTYEQYF. In DNA, the CDR3 is TGCAGCGGTGGAATAGCGGGAGTAGGAACCTACGAGCAGTACTTC. The genes are TRBV29-1 and TRBJ2-7; 9 nucleotides align to TRBD2. Looked up from germline, CDR1 is SQVTM and CDR2 is ANQGSEA. The CDR3 totals 15 residues. Unmatched junction bases numbered 12, after V lost 7 bases and J lost 2 bases.

This clonotype has a count of ten or more. This sequence joins TRBV5-1 and TRBJ2-7, with 8 bases fitting TRBD1. There are 14 residues in the CDR3. After removal of 3 bases from V and 1 base from J, the junction contained 3 bases not matched to a gene. Per germline, CDR1 SGHRS and CDR2 YFSETQ. The CDR3 protein is CASSYRDRSYEQYF. The CDR3, as DNA: TGCGCCAGCAGCTACCGGGACAGGTCCTACGAGCAGTACTTC. The full variable domain, its missing parts supplied by reference TRBV5-1 and TRBJ2-7, is KAGVTQTPRYLIKTRGQQVTLSCSPISGHRSVSWYQQTPGQGLQFLFEYFSETQRNKGNFPGRFSGRQFSNSRSEMNVSTLELGDSALYLCASSYRDRSYEQYFGPGTRLTVT.

This sequence joins TRBV27 and TRBJ1-1; D perhaps matches TRBD1 (5 bases). The germline CDR1 and CDR2 sequences are MNHEY and SMNVEV (reference sequence). Trimming stripped 3 bases from V and 5 bases from J, with 13 bases between. The CDR3 is 14 amino acids. CDR3 protein: CASSLSGRRTEAFF. Written as DNA, the CDR3 is TGTGCCAGCAGTTTGTCAGGGAGGAGAACTGAAGCTTTCTTT.

This clonotype occurred many times. The chain recombines TRBV27 with TRBJ1-2; D uncertain. The CDR3 is made up of 14 amino acids. Trimming pared 6 bases from V and 3 bases from J, leaving 14 bases between. Per germline, CDR1 MNHEY and CDR2 SMNVEV (reference sequence). CDR3 coding DNA: TGTGCCAGCAGGTTTATCTATGGCGACTATGGCTACACCTTC. Amino acid sequence: CASRFIYGDYGYTF.

There are many counts of this clonotype. This chain uses TRBV20-1 with TRBJ2-7; D is unclear. Trimming stripped 1 base from V and 3 bases from J, with 4 bases between. The CDR3 covers 11 residues. Looked up from germline, CDR1 is DFQATT and CDR2 is SNEGSKA (reference sequence). In DNA, the CDR3 is TGCAGTGCTAGAGTCGTCTACGAGCAGTACTTC. Translating it yields CSARVVYEQYF.